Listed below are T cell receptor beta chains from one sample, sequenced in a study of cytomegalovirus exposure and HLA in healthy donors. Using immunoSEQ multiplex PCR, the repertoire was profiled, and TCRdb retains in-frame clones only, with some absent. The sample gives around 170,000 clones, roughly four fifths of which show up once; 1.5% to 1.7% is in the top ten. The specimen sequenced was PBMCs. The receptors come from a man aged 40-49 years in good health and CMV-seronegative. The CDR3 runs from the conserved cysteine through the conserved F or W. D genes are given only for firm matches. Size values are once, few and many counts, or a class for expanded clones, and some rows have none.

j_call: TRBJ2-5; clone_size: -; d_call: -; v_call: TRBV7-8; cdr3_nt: TGTGCCAGCAGCTTGCAGAGGCTGGGCCTAGCAATTGAGACCCAGTACTTC; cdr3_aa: CASSLQRLGLAIETQYF
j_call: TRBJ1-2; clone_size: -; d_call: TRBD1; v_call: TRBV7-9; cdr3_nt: TGTTCCAGCAGCTTGGCTCTCACAGGGGGCTATGGCTACACCTTC; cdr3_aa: CSSSLALTGGYGYTF
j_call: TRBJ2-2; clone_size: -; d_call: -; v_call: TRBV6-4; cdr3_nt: TGTGCCAGCAGTGACTCGAACCCCGGCCCGAGGACCGGGGAGCTGTTTTTT; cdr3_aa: CASSDSNPGPRTGELFF
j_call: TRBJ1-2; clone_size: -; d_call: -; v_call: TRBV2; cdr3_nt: TGTGCCAGCAGTGAAAGGTACCGGGACGAGGGGGACACCTTC; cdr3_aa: CASSERYRDEGDTF
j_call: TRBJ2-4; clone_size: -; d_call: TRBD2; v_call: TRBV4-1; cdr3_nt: TGCGCCAGCAGCCAAGAATCCCGACAGGGACTAGCCAAAAGCATTCAGTACTTC; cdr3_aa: CASSQESRQGLAKSIQYF
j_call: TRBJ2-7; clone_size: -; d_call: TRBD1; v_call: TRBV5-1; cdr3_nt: TGCGCCAGCAGCCAGTCCGGGACAGGAGGGGACGAGCAGTACTTC; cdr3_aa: CASSQSGTGGDEQYF
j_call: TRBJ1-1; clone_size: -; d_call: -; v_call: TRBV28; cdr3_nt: TGTGCCAGCAGTTTACTAAGATGGGGCAGGGTCTCTGAAGCTTTCTTT; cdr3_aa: CASSLLRWGRVSEAFF
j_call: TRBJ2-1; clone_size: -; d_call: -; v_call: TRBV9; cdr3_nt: TGTGCCAGCAGCCCAGGGGGGCGGCCCGTCAATGAGCAGTTCTTC; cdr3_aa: CASSPGGRPVNEQFF
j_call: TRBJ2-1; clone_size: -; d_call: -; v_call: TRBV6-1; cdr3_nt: TGTGCCAGCAGTGAAGCTAGGACAGCCTACTACAATGAGCAGTTCTTC; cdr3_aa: CASSEARTAYYNEQFF
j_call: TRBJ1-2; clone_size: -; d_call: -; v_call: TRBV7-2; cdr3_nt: TGTGCCAGCAGCCCCACCCGATCAACAGTAGGCCATGGCTACACCTTC; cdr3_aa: CASSPTRSTVGHGYTF
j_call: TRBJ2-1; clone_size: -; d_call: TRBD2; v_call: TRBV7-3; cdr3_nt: TGTGCCAGCAGCTATGGAGGTGGCGGGAGATACAATGAGCAGTTCTTC; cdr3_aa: CASSYGGGGRYNEQFF
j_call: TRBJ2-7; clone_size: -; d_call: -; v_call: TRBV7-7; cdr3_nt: TGTGCCAGCAGCCCCGACAGATCCTACGAGCAGTACTTC; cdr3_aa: CASSPDRSYEQYF
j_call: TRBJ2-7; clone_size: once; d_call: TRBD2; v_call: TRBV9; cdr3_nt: TGTGCCAGCAGCGTAGTGGGTAGCGGGAAACAGTACTTC; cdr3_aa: CASSVVGSGKQYF
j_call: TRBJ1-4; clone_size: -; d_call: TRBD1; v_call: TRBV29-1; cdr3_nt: TGCAGCGTCGATAACCAGGGGGGAAAACTGTTTTTT; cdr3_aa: CSVDNQGGKLFF
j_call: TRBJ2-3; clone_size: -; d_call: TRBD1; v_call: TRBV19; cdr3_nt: TGTGCCAGTAGTAACTGGGGACAGGGGGAAGATACGCAGTATTTT; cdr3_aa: CASSNWGQGEDTQYF
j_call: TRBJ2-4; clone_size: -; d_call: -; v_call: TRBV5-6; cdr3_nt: TGTGCCAGCAGCTTGACAGGTCGAGGCAGTCAGTACTTC; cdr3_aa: CASSLTGRGSQYF
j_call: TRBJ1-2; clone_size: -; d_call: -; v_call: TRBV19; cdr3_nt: TGTGCCAGTAGTATTACTAACTATGGCTACACCTTC; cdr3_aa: CASSITNYGYTF
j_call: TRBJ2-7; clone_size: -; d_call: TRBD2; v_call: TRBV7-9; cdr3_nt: TGTGCCAGCAGCCCCGGGACTAGCGGGAGGTACGAGCAGTACTTC; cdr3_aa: CASSPGTSGRYEQYF
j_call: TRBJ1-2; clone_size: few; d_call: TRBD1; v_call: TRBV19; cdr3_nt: TGTGCCAGTAACCCTCCAGGGGGCCGGGGGGGCTACACCTTC; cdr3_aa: CASNPPGGRGGYTF
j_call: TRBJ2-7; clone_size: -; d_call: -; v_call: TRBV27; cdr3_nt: TGTGCCAGCAGTTTAAGCCCCGGTGCCTACGAGCAGTACTTC; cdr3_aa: CASSLSPGAYEQYF
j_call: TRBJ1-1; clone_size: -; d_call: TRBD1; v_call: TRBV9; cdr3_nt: TGTGCCAGCAGCGCGCCCCAGGGGGTTTTAAACACTGAAGCTTTCTTT; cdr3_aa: CASSAPQGVLNTEAFF
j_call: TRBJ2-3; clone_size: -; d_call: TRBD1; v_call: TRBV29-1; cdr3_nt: TGCAGCGTTGATGGCAGGGGGATATCAGATACGCAGTATTTT; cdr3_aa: CSVDGRGISDTQYF
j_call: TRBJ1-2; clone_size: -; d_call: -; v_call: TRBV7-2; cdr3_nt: TGTGCCAGCAGCCTAGAGTTAGCTAACTATGGCTACACCTTC; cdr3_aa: CASSLELANYGYTF
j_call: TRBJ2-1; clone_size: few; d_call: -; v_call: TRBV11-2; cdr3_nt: TGTGCCAGCAGCGGAGGGGAGACACTTAACTCCTACAATGAGCAGTTCTTC; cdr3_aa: CASSGGETLNSYNEQFF
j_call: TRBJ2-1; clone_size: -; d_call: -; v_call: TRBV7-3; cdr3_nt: TGTGCCAGCAGCCCCACCAGGAATGAGCAGTTCTTC; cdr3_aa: CASSPTRNEQFF
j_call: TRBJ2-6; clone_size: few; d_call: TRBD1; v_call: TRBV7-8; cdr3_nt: TGTGCCAGCAGAACACAGGGGGCGGTGACTGGGGCCAACGTCCTGACTTTC; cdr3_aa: CASRTQGAVTGANVLTF
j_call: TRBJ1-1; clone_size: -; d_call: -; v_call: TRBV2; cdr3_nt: TGTGCCAGCAAGAGGTGGAACACTGAAGCTTTCTTT; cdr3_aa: CASKRWNTEAFF
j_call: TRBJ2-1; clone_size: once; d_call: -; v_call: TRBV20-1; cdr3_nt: TGCAGTGCTAAGCGGTACAATGAGCAGTTCTTC; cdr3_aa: CSAKRYNEQFF
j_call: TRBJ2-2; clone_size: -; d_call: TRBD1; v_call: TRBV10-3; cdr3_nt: TGTGCCATCAGTGAACGACAGGGGGGGAACACCGGGGAGCTGTTTTTT; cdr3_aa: CAISERQGGNTGELFF
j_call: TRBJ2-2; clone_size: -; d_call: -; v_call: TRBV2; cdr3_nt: TGTGCCAGCAGTGTAGTCAGCGCGAACACCGGGGAGCTGTTTTTT; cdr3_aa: CASSVVSANTGELFF
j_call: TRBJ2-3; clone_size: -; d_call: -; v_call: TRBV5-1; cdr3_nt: TGCGCCAGCAGCCCGGCCGGGGATACGCAGTATTTT; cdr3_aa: CASSPAGDTQYF
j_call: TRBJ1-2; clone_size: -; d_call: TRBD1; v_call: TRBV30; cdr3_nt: TGTGCCTGGAACGAGAGAAGGGGACAGAACTATGGCTACACCTTC; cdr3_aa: CAWNERRGQNYGYTF
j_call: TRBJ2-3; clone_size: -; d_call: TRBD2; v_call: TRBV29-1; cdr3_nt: TGCAGCTCCCGAGGGACTAGCGGGCGTAGCACAGATACGCAGTATTTT; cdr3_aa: CSSRGTSGRSTDTQYF
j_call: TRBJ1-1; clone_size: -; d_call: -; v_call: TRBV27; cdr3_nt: TGTGCCAGCAGCTCACGCGGGGCTGGTGAAGCTTTCTTT; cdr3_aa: CASSSRGAGEAFF
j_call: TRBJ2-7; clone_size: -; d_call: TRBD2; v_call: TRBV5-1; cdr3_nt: TGCGCCAGCAGCTGGACCGGGACTAGCGGGACCGGGGAGCAGTACTTC; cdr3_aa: CASSWTGTSGTGEQYF
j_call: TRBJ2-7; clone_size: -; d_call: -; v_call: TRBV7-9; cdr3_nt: TGTGCCAGCAGCTTAGCCCTTGACTTCCGATTAGTCTCCTACGAGCAGTACTTC; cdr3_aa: CASSLALDFRLVSYEQYF
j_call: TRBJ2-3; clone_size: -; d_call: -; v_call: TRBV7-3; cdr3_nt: TGTGCCAGCAGCTTCGGGACTCTGGGAGATACGCAGTATTTT; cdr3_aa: CASSFGTLGDTQYF
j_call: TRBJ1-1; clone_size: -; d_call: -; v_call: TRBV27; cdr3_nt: TGTGCCAGCAGGCGCCTTGGCGGGGAAAACACTGAAGCTTTCTTT; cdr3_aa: CASRRLGGENTEAFF
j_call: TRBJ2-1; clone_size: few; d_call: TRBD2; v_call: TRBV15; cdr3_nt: TGTGCCACCAGCAGAGAGCGGGAGTACAATGAGCAGTTCTTC; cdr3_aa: CATSREREYNEQFF
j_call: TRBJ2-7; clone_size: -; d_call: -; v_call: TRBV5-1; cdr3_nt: TGCGCCAGCAGCGTTAGCGGCAGCTCCTACGAGCAGTACTTC; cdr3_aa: CASSVSGSSYEQYF
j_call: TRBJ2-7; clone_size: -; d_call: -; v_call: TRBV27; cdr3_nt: TGTGCCAGCAGTTTATCCCCTGGCTTGGAGCAGTACTTC; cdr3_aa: CASSLSPGLEQYF